These 23 T cell receptor beta chains came from one sample sequenced in a study of blood T cell repertoires in COVID-19. Only in-frame clones appear in the TCRdb table, and some are missing; sequencing was by immunoSEQ multiplex PCR. The sample has nearly 300,000 clones, less than 85% seen once. The source material was peripheral blood. These receptors all stem from a human donor with COVID-19, enrolled during active disease. The donor label of this sample is uncertain.

This clone was seen only a few times. This chain links TRBV5-1 with TRBJ2-7; tentative D call: TRBD2 (5 bases). The CDR3 totals 13 residues. Germline CDR1 reads SGHRS; CDR2 reads YFSETQ. Trimming cost V 0 bases and J 7 bases, with 11 bases left between them. This CDR3 is CASSLAGIGEQYF. The CDR3 bases are TGCGCCAGCAGCTTGGCGGGGATAGGGGAGCAGTACTTC.

The J gene is TRBJ1-2, the V gene TRBV3-1 (or the pseudogene TRBV3-2), with D perhaps TRBD1 (5 bases). Trimming removed 5 bases from V and 1 base from J, with 11 bases in between. From germline, CDR1 is LGHDT and CDR2 YNNKEL (reference sequence). The CDR3 extends over 14 amino acids. For the CDR3, the DNA is TGTGCCAGCAGCGGGCTCGACAGTAACTATGGCTACACCTTC. Translation: CASSGLDSNYGYTF.

The chain couples TRBV2 to TRBJ2-7; D gene uncertain. Germline-derived CDR1 and CDR2 are SNHLY and FYNNEI. The V gene lost 4 bases and the J gene lost 6 bases, with 10 bases spanning the gap. The CDR3 loop spans 12 amino acids. CDR3 protein: CASSVAGSEQYF. The CDR3 nucleotides read TGTGCCAGCAGTGTGGCAGGATCCGAGCAGTACTTC.

The table lists this clone with a count of one. The V call is TRBV20-1, the J call TRBJ2-5, with D possibly being TRBD2 (6 bases). The CDR3 is 11 residues long. Germline CDR1 and CDR2: DFQATT and SNEGSKA (reference sequence). V lost 7 bases and J 5 bases, leaving 11 bases between the germline ends. This CDR3 reads CSVVGGETQYF. DNA for the CDR3: TGCAGTGTCGTTGGGGGGGAGACCCAGTACTTC.

This chain links TRBV18 with TRBJ2-2; 8 bases are shared with TRBD1. V lost 3 bases, J lost 1 base, and 1 base stayed unmatched. The germline V gene encodes CDR1 KGHSH and CDR2 LQKENI. The CDR3 has 15 amino acids. The CDR3 sequence: CASSPGTGNTGELFF. CDR3 nucleotides: TGTGCCAGCTCACCCGGGACAGGGAACACCGGGGAGCTGTTTTTT.

The CDR3 here is CASSLAAKGQGYTF. CDR3 bases: TGTGCCAGCAGCTTAGCGGCGAAGGGGCAAGGCTACACCTTC. The chain uses TRBV7-9 and TRBJ1-2; D might be TRBD1 (5 bases). V gave up 0 bases and J gave up 8 bases, with 13 bases separating them. Germline V gene sequence: CDR1 SEHNR, CDR2 FQNEAQ (reference sequence). There are 14 residues in the CDR3.

The chain is built from TRBV4-1 and TRBJ2-3; D not certain. Trimming removed 0 bases from V and 6 bases from J, with 13 bases in between. CDR3 length: 15 residues. Per the germline V gene, CDR1 is MGHRA and CDR2 is YSYEKL. In DNA form, the CDR3 reads TGCGCCAGCAGCCAAGATAGCCCCCGCCCCGATACGCAGTATTTT. This codes for CASSQDSPRPDTQYF.

The chain's CDR3 is CASSPPGTSYEQYF. The CDR3 bases are TGTGCCAGCAGCCCACCCGGGACTAGCTACGAGCAGTACTTC. The chain is built from TRBV5-4 and TRBJ2-7, with TRBD2 matching over 8 bases. V dropped 4 bases and J dropped 3; count of bases not matched to a gene: 6. CDR1 and CDR2 from the germline V gene are SGHNT and YYREEE (reference sequence). The CDR3 loop spans 14 amino acids.

The gene calls are TRBV27 and TRBJ2-7; 10 nucleotides align to TRBD1. Germline loops: CDR1 MNHEY, CDR2 SMNVEV (reference sequence). With V trimmed by 3 bases and J by 6 bases, 14 bases remained unmatched. The CDR3 spans 17 residues. CDR3 in amino acids: CASSFRGTGAPWGEQYF. The CDR3 bases are TGTGCCAGCAGTTTTCGTGGGACAGGGGCCCCCTGGGGCGAGCAGTACTTC.

This clone occurred a few times. V usage is TRBV7-9 and J usage is TRBJ2-2; possible D gene TRBD1, 6 bases. The CDR3 loop spans 13 amino acids. The V end was cut by 4 bases, the J end by 6 bases, with 9 bases between. Per germline, CDR1 SEHNR and CDR2 FQNEAQ (reference sequence). The CDR3, as DNA: TGTGCCAGCAGCTGGACAGCTGCCGGGGAGCTGTTTTTT. Its translation is CASSWTAAGELFF.

This chain joins TRBV6-1 and TRBJ2-7, with a possible D match to TRBD2 (5 bases). Between the trimmed V and J ends, which lost 6 bases and 4 bases, there was a span of 10 bases. Germline V CDR1 and CDR2: MNHNS, SASEGT. The CDR3 is 12 amino acids. This chain's CDR3 is CASRPGGYEQYF. In DNA, the CDR3 is TGTGCCAGCAGGCCCGGCGGGTACGAGCAGTACTTC.

This sequence joins TRBV7-8 and TRBJ1-4, with D perhaps TRBD1 (5 bases). The CDR3 covers 15 residues. Germline V CDR1 and CDR2: SGHVS, FQNEAQ. The V gene lost 5 bases and the J gene lost 4 bases, with 14 bases spanning the gap. CDR3 bases: TGTGCCAGCAGCCGAGCGTCGGGGGTTAATGAAAAACTGTTTTTT. Translated, it gives CASSRASGVNEKLFF.

The chain joins TRBV3-1 (or the pseudogene TRBV3-2) to TRBJ1-5; weak D call: TRBD1 (5 bases). Trimming took off 0 bases at V and 2 bases at J, with 8 bases between the two ends. CDR1 is LGHDT, CDR2 YNNKEL, per germline (reference sequence). The CDR3 loop spans 15 amino acids. The CDR3 DNA reads TGTGCCAGCAGCCAAGATCCGGGGGGCAATCAGCCCCAGCATTTT. This gives the protein CASSQDPGGNQPQHF.

The rearrangement uses TRBV5-3 and TRBJ1-1, with D hard to call. TRBV5-3 is filed as an ORF, its function uncertain. The CDR3 has 13 residues. Trimming left V 0 bases short and J 1 base short, with 4 bases between. The CDR3 spells CARSLDRNTEAFF. The CDR3 bases are TGTGCCAGAAGCTTGGACAGGAACACTGAAGCTTTCTTT.

The J gene is TRBJ2-5, the V gene TRBV29-1; 10 bases are a match to TRBD2. The CDR3 is made up of 14 amino acids. The V gene's germline CDR1 is SQVTM and CDR2 ANQGSEA. V gave up 7 bases and J gave up 4 bases; unmatched junction bases: 9. The CDR3: CSAGSGRTGETQYF. The CDR3 nucleotides are TGCAGCGCCGGTAGCGGGAGGACGGGAGAGACCCAGTACTTC.

The chain has TRBV5-4 and TRBJ2-1, with unresolved D. Looked up from germline, CDR1 is SGHNT and CDR2 is YYREEE (reference sequence). This CDR3 comprises 16 residues. Trimming removed 4 bases at V and 3 bases at J, with 17 bases between. CDR3 residues: CASSLDGGSRYNEQFF. In nucleotides, the CDR3 is TGTGCCAGCAGCCTAGATGGCGGAAGTCGCTACAATGAGCAGTTCTTC. The full variable domain, in which reference TRBV5-4 and TRBJ2-1 provide the parts outside the CDR3, is ETGVTQSPTHLIKTRGQQVTLRCSSQSGHNTVSWYQQALGQGPQFIFQYYREEENGRGNFPPRFSGLQFPNYSSELNVNALELDDSALYLCASSLDGGSRYNEQFFGPGTRLTVL.

The chain links TRBV7-2 to TRBJ2-6, with 9 bases aligning to TRBD1. The V segment lost 1 base and the J segment 13 bases; nucleotides outside the gene matches: 8. The length of the CDR3 is 15 residues. From germline, CDR1 is SGHTA and CDR2 FQGNSA. CDR3 sequence reads: CASSLEGTGHSVLTF. The CDR3 bases are TGTGCCAGCAGCTTAGAGGGGACAGGGCATAGTGTCCTGACTTTC.

DNA of the CDR3: TGTGCCAGTAGTCGAGAGCGGCGGGATGAGCAGTTCTTC. Protein sequence: CASSRERRDEQFF. The chain uses TRBV19 and TRBJ2-1, with D possibly TRBD2 on 5 matching bases. Trimming left V 5 bases short and J 8 bases short, with 13 bases between. The CDR3 sequence is 13 residues long. Germline lookup yields CDR1 LNHDA and CDR2 SQIVND (reference sequence). Together with reference TRBV19 and TRBJ2-1, the CDR3 gives the full variable domain: DGGITQSPKYLFRKEGQNVTLSCEQNLNHDAMYWYRQDPGQGLRLIYYSQIVNDFQKGDIAEGYSVSREKKESFPLTVTSAQKNPTAFYLCASSRERRDEQFFGPGTRLTVL.

V is TRBV24-1 and J is TRBJ2-3; D perhaps matches TRBD2 (9 bases). The CDR3 consists of 21 residues. V lost 4 bases and J 4 bases, leaving 32 bases between the germline ends. Looked up from germline, CDR1 is KGHDR and CDR2 is SFDVKD. The CDR3 here is CATSEQDRGLGLASRADTQYF. For the CDR3, the DNA is TGTGCCACCAGTGAACAAGACAGGGGCCTCGGACTAGCGAGCCGAGCAGATACGCAGTATTTT.

This clone was seen a few times. The chain has TRBV24-1 and TRBJ1-1; the D gene is possibly TRBD1 (5 bases). This CDR3 is built from 13 residues. Between the trimmed V and J ends, which lost 3 bases and 7 bases, there was a span of 11 bases. The germline CDR1 and CDR2 sequences are KGHDR and SFDVKD. The CDR3, as DNA: TGTGCCACCAGTGATCCCGGGGGGTTTGAAGCTTTCTTT. This codes for CATSDPGGFEAFF.

This sequence joins TRBV15 and TRBJ1-2; D is undetermined. Trimming stripped 1 base from V and 1 base from J, with 10 bases between. The CDR3 loop spans 15 amino acids. Per the germline V gene, CDR1 is LNHNV and CDR2 is YYDKDF (reference sequence). This CDR3 is CATSRVPGFNYGYTF. CDR3 bases: TGTGCCACCAGCAGAGTTCCAGGATTTAACTATGGCTACACCTTC.

The chain combines TRBV10-2 with TRBJ1-1; no reliable D call. Germline values: CDR1 WSHSY, CDR2 SAAADI. Trimming took 0 bases from V and 1 from J, leaving 6 bases between them. The CDR3 length is 14 residues. The chain's CDR3 is CASSESVKNTEAFF. The CDR3 DNA is TGCGCCAGCAGTGAGTCCGTAAAGAACACTGAAGCTTTCTTT.

The sample holds one count of this clone. This chain joins TRBV28 and TRBJ1-4; D is ambiguous. Trimming stripped 7 bases from V and 8 bases from J, with 17 bases between. The CDR3 sequence is 14 residues long. CDR1 is MDHEN and CDR2 is SYDVKM in the germline V gene. The CDR3 here is CASTMATGWEKLFF. Written as DNA, the CDR3 is TGTGCCAGCACAATGGCGACGGGATGGGAAAAACTGTTTTTT.